Following are 15 T cell receptor beta chains from one sample sequenced in a study of blood T cell repertoires in COVID-19. This table comes from immunoSEQ multiplex PCR, and its TCRdb copy is limited to in-frame clones, with some not included. The table has over 100,000 clones, about four fifths seen once. The specimen was PBMCs or T cells enriched from blood (not recorded which). The receptors derive from a woman aged 25 to 39 who had recovered from COVID-19.

This clone has only a few counts. This sequence joins TRBV18 and TRBJ2-7, with 7 bases aligning to TRBD1. From germline, CDR1 is KGHSH and CDR2 LQKENI. This CDR3 spans 13 amino acids. The V and J ends lost 0 bases and 7 bases, in that order; junction bases with no gene match: 3. In nucleotides, the CDR3 is TGTGCCAGCTCACCACCCGGGACAGAGGAGCAGTACTTC. This gives the protein CASSPPGTEEQYF.

V gene TRBV10-3 combines with J gene TRBJ2-3; 7 nucleotides match TRBD2. CDR3 length: 15 amino acids. J gave up 3 bases and V 3 bases, and 6 bases lay outside the gene matches. Germline-derived CDR1 and CDR2 are ENHRY and SYGVKD. In nucleotides, the CDR3 is TGTGCCATCAGTGACGGGGGAGGGTGGACAGATACGCAGTATTTT. Protein sequence: CAISDGGGWTDTQYF.

The genes are TRBV7-4 and TRBJ1-2; TRBD1 matches at 12 bases. The CDR3 contains 18 residues. Germline V gene data show CDR1 as SGHVT and CDR2 as SQSDAQ. V shed 6 bases, J shed 4 bases, and the junction held 15 bases outside the gene matches. CDR3 protein: CASRIRRGQGARSYGYTF. The CDR3, as DNA: TGTGCCAGCAGGATTAGAAGGGGACAGGGGGCGCGTTCCTATGGCTACACCTTC.

The rearrangement uses TRBV28 and TRBJ1-6; 10 nucleotides match TRBD1. The CDR3 contains 14 residues. Per the germline V gene, CDR1 is MDHEN and CDR2 is SYDVKM. After removal of 6 bases from V and 9 bases from J, the junction contained 5 bases not matched to a gene. This chain's CDR3 is CASSMDRGGSPLHF. The CDR3 DNA reads TGTGCCAGCAGCATGGACAGGGGGGGTTCACCCCTCCACTTT.

The J gene is TRBJ2-5, the V gene TRBV6-1; TRBD2 matches at 7 bases. V shed 4 bases and J 4 bases; nucleotides not matched to a gene: 12. CDR1 MNHNS and CDR2 SASEGT come from the germline V gene. There are 16 residues in the CDR3. CDR3 bases: TGTGCCAGCAGTGGACTAGCAGGAGGGCCTGGAGAGACCCAGTACTTC. Amino acid sequence: CASSGLAGGPGETQYF.

This sequence joins TRBV4-1 and TRBJ1-2, with 12 bases fitting TRBD1. Trimming cost V 4 bases and J 3 bases; bases outside gene matches: 3. The CDR3 extends over 15 amino acids. Germline values: CDR1 MGHRA, CDR2 YSYEKL. The CDR3 region is CASSPGQGADYGYTF. CDR3 nucleotides: TGCGCCAGCAGCCCGGGACAGGGGGCGGACTATGGCTACACCTTC.

The chain carries TRBV4-1 and TRBJ2-2, with 9 bases fitting TRBD2. V dropped 0 bases and J dropped 6; count of bases not matched to a gene: 20. Per the germline V gene, CDR1 is MGHRA and CDR2 is YSYEKL. The CDR3 has 21 residues. Here the CDR3 DNA reads TGCGCCAGCAGCCAAGATAGACTTAGGAGACTAGCGGTCCTAGGCCCCGGGGAGCTGTTTTTT. The encoded protein is CASSQDRLRRLAVLGPGELFF.

The chain couples TRBV18 to TRBJ2-4; possible D gene TRBD1, 5 bases. Trimming removed 3 bases at V and 0 bases at J, with 6 bases between. Germline V CDR1 and CDR2: KGHSH, LQKENI. The CDR3 has 14 amino acids. Here the CDR3 reads CASSPTVAKNIQYF. Written as DNA, the CDR3 is TGTGCCAGCTCACCGACAGTAGCCAAAAACATTCAGTACTTC.

The CDR3 bases are TGTGCCAGCAGCCGCCGGGACAGCCGGGGCTACACCTTC. Translation gives CASSRRDSRGYTF. V and J are TRBV6-5 and TRBJ1-2, with 7 bases identical to TRBD1. CDR3 size: 13 residues. With V trimmed by 6 bases and J by 8 bases, 9 bases remained unmatched. CDR1 MNHEY and CDR2 SVGAGI come from the germline V gene.

The chain is built from TRBV9 and TRBJ2-3; D not certain. The V end lost 5 bases, the J end lost 10 bases, and 17 bases lay between the germline ends. Germline V lookup: CDR1 SGDLS, CDR2 YYNGEE. This CDR3 spans 13 amino acids. CDR3 region: CASSSFRAAAQYF. CDR3 nucleotide sequence: TGTGCCAGCAGTTCTTTTAGAGCCGCGGCGCAGTATTTT.

CDR3 nucleotide sequence: TGCGCCAGCAGCCGTCCGGGACAGGGGAACACTGAAGCTTTCTTT. Translating gives CASSRPGQGNTEAFF. This sequence joins TRBV4-1 and TRBJ1-1, with 9 bases fitting TRBD1. Losses at the gene ends were 4 bases for V and 1 base for J; bases not matched to a gene: 4. From germline, CDR1 is MGHRA and CDR2 YSYEKL. The CDR3 is made up of 15 amino acids.

The gene calls are TRBV4-1 and TRBJ2-3, with TRBD1 matching over 8 bases. The V gene's germline CDR1 is MGHRA and CDR2 YSYEKL. This CDR3 is 15 amino acids long. The V segment lost 6 bases and the J segment 1 base; nucleotides outside the gene matches: 6. CDR3 in DNA: TGCGCCAGCAGTACCAGGGGGCTGGGCACAGATACGCAGTATTTT. Its protein product is CASSTRGLGTDTQYF.

This chain uses TRBV27 with TRBJ1-3, with D hard to call. Germline V lookup: CDR1 MNHEY, CDR2 SMNVEV (reference sequence). Trimming stripped 2 bases from V and 7 bases from J, with 18 bases between. The CDR3 is 16 amino acids. The CDR3 nucleotides are TGTGCCAGCAGTTTAGGGCCCCCGGACTACGGGAACACCATATATTTT. Encoded protein: CASSLGPPDYGNTIYF.

The rearrangement uses TRBV5-8 and TRBJ2-5; 8 positions match TRBD2. V shed 5 bases, J shed 4 bases, and the junction held 7 bases outside the gene matches. Germline V gene data show CDR1 as SGHTS and CDR2 as YDEGEE. This CDR3 contains 14 residues. CDR3 coding DNA: TGTGCCAGCAGGGAACGGGGGGGCCCAGAGACCCAGTACTTC. Its translation is CASRERGGPETQYF. Drawing the rest from reference TRBV5-8 and TRBJ2-5, the complete variable domain is EAGVTQSPTHLIKTRGQQATLRCSPISGHTSVYWYQQALGLGLQFLLWYDEGEERNRGNFPPRFSGRQFPNYSSELNVNALELEDSALYLCASRERGGPETQYFGPGTRLLVL.

The rearrangement uses TRBV29-1 and TRBJ1-1; 9 nucleotides match TRBD1. This CDR3 has 14 residues. Germline CDR1 SQVTM, CDR2 ANQGSEA. V trimming: 3 bases; J trimming: 11 bases; junction bases outside the gene matches: 13. The CDR3 sequence: CSVDATGTGFSAFF. CDR3 sequence (DNA): TGCAGCGTTGACGCGACCGGGACAGGGTTTTCGGCTTTCTTT.